The text below deals with one T cell receptor beta chain. Its target is unknown. The CDR3 runs 16 residues. Germline V gene sequence: CDR1 MNHEY, CDR2 SVGAGI. With 0 bases clipped from V and 5 bases from J, the junction kept 4 bases outside the gene matches. A linear amplification protocol produced the TCR libraries from around 0.55 ug of total RNA. TCRdb fed the reads into MiXCR, producing one record per CDR3 protein. The sample holds some 190,000 distinct CDR3 sequences, over 60% seen once. The sample originates from a study of healthy donors' naive CD4 and CD8 T cells. Findings and limits, study-wide: Reportedly, most V and J gene segments showed naive CD4+ versus CD8+ bias. Positive CDR3 charge linked to CD4+ cells, negative to CD8+ cells.

This sequence was found in a pool of human donors in good health; the sample pools cells from several healthy donors. The chain links TRBV6-5 to TRBJ2-1, with 10 bases lining up with TRBD2. Sequenced input: naive CD4+ and CD8+ T cells sorted from blood, pooled from several donors. The CDR3 DNA reads as TGTGCCAGCAGTTACTCGGGCCTAGCGGGGGACAATGAGCAGTTCTTC. This translates into CASSYSGLAGDNEQFF.